The 20 T cell receptor beta chains given below trace back to one sample, sequenced in a study of shared clonotypes between healthy human individuals. The table came from immunoSEQ multiplex PCR; TCRdb's copy has only in-frame clones and leaves some out. The sample holds under 1,100,000 clones; around 78% are singletons and the top ten take roughly 0.55%. The sample taken for sequencing was memory CD4+ T cells from PBMCs. The subset denotes: CD45RA-negative fraction. The receptors derive from a man between 18 and 29 years old in good health. Some clones in this sample may be carry-over from other donors' samples.

This chain uses TRBV5-1 with TRBJ2-7, with D possibly being TRBD1 (5 bases). Trimming removed 1 base at V and 0 bases at J, with 20 bases between. The CDR3 has 18 residues. The germline CDR1 and CDR2 sequences are SGHRS and YFSETQ. The CDR3 DNA follows: TGCGCCAGCAGCTTGAGGGGTTCCCCCAGGCCAAGCTCCTACGAGCAGTACTTC. Translated: CASSLRGSPRPSSYEQYF.

The chain is built from TRBV7-3 and TRBJ2-3; D is uncertain. Germline V CDR1 and CDR2: SGHTA, FQGTGA. The CDR3 spans 11 residues. The V end was cut by 8 bases, the J end by 0 bases, with 3 bases between. The CDR3 region is CASQSTDTQYF. In DNA, the CDR3 is TGTGCCAGCCAAAGCACAGATACGCAGTATTTT.

This chain joins TRBV7-9 and TRBJ2-2; D is possibly TRBD2 (5 bases). The CDR3 runs 15 residues. The germline V gene encodes CDR1 SEHNR and CDR2 FQNEAQ (reference sequence). The V end lost 5 bases, the J end lost 7 bases, and 17 bases lay between the germline ends. The CDR3 is CASSPPAVGNGELFF. The CDR3 DNA reads TGTGCCAGCAGCCCCCCGGCGGTCGGGAACGGGGAGCTGTTTTTT.

The chain recombines TRBV28 with TRBJ2-2; the match to TRBD1 covers 8 bases. Looked up from germline, CDR1 is MDHEN and CDR2 is SYDVKM. The V and J ends lost 1 base and 6 bases, in that order; junction bases with no gene match: 7. The CDR3 is 16 amino acids. The CDR3 reads CASSLYGQGVAGELFF. CDR3 DNA sequence: TGTGCCAGCAGTTTATACGGACAGGGAGTCGCCGGGGAGCTGTTTTTT.

The V gene is TRBV19, the J gene TRBJ1-1; D might be TRBD1 (6 bases). There are 16 residues in the CDR3. The germline V and J ends were trimmed by 7 bases and 4 bases, with 22 bases remaining between them. Germline values: CDR1 LNHDA, CDR2 SQIVND (reference sequence). CDR3 DNA sequence: TGTGCCAGTACACTGAGGGCAGGGGCTACGAGCACTGAAGCTTTCTTT. The encoded protein is CASTLRAGATSTEAFF.

J is TRBJ2-3 and V is TRBV19; D remains unclear. The germline V gene encodes CDR1 LNHDA and CDR2 SQIVND (reference sequence). V was clipped by 5 bases and J by 0 bases, with 9 bases between them. The CDR3 runs to 14 residues. The DNA for the CDR3 is TGTGCCAGTAGTTCCAGGTCGAGCACAGATACGCAGTATTTT. Protein: CASSSRSSTDTQYF.

This sequence joins TRBV21-1 and TRBJ2-5; TRBD1, the table's D call, was not compared with the DNA. TRBV21-1 is a pseudogene. This CDR3 comprises 13 residues. In nucleotides, the CDR3 is TGTGCCAGCAGCCGGGACAGGGGAGAGACCCAGTACTTC. Translated, it gives CASSRDRGETQYF.

The chain links TRBV11-3 to TRBJ2-2; D is ambiguous. Germline V gene lookup returns CDR1 SGHNT and CDR2 YENEEA. The CDR3 has 13 amino acids. Trimming stripped 5 bases from V and 6 bases from J, with 10 bases between. The CDR3 loop is CASSAQRAGELFF. Written as DNA, the CDR3 is TGTGCCAGCAGCGCCCAACGGGCCGGGGAGCTGTTTTTT.

The rearrangement joins TRBV30 to TRBJ1-3; D may be TRBD1 (6 bases). CDR3 length: 15 amino acids. Germline CDR1 is GTSNPN and CDR2 is SVGIG (reference sequence). The V end was cut by 2 bases, the J end by 0 bases, with 11 bases between. CDR3 nucleotides: TGTGCCTGGAGTACAGGGATGCTCTCTGGAAACACCATATATTTT. It is translated as CAWSTGMLSGNTIYF.

This clone was seen repeatedly, ten times or more. Other nucleotide sequences from this sample produce the same CDR3. This chain uses TRBV2 with TRBJ2-7; the match to TRBD2 covers 7 bases. Germline CDR1 and CDR2: SNHLY and FYNNEI. V lost 4 bases and J lost 2; bases outside the gene matches: 2. This CDR3 spans 13 amino acids. For the CDR3, the DNA is TGTGCCAGCAGTGTACTAGCGACCTACGAGCAGTACTTC. Translating it yields CASSVLATYEQYF.

The V call is TRBV19, the J call TRBJ1-2; D unclear. The ends were cut back, 5 bases at V and 0 bases at J, with 13 bases in the middle. Germline CDR1 reads LNHDA; CDR2 reads SQIVND (reference sequence). The CDR3 contains 15 residues. The CDR3 is CASSLRQGANYGYTF. CDR3 coding DNA: TGTGCCAGTAGTCTCAGACAAGGCGCTAACTATGGCTACACCTTC.

The chain employs TRBV28 and TRBJ1-1; TRBD1 is a possible D gene (6 bases). CDR3 length: 18 amino acids. The V end lost 6 bases, the J end lost 4 bases, and 27 bases lay between the germline ends. Germline CDR1 is MDHEN and CDR2 is SYDVKM. CDR3 in amino acids: CASRPRVSRARGGTEAFF. The CDR3 bases are TGTGCCAGCAGACCCCGAGTTTCCCGCGCCAGGGGAGGCACTGAAGCTTTCTTT.

V is TRBV28 and J is TRBJ2-7, with D unresolved. This CDR3 is 12 amino acids long. Trimming took off 5 bases at V and 4 bases at J, with 9 bases between the two ends. In germline, CDR1 is MDHEN, CDR2 SYDVKM. The CDR3 reads CASSKPGYEQYF. CDR3 sequence (DNA): TGTGCCAGCAGTAAACCCGGGTACGAGCAGTACTTC. Drawing the rest from reference TRBV28 and TRBJ2-7, the complete variable domain is DVKVTQSSRYLVKRTGEKVFLECVQDMDHENMFWYRQDPGLGLRLIYFSYDVKMKEKGDIPEGYSVSREKKERFSLILESASTNQTSMYLCASSKPGYEQYFGPGTRLTVT.

The rearrangement uses TRBV27 and TRBJ2-1; TRBD2 agrees at 13 bases. V was clipped by 6 bases and J by 4 bases; unmatched bases: 21. CDR1 and CDR2 from the germline V gene are MNHEY and SMNVEV (reference sequence). CDR3 length: 21 amino acids. The CDR3: CASRKFGLAGVERDIYNEQFF. CDR3 DNA sequence: TGTGCCAGCAGGAAATTCGGACTAGCGGGAGTAGAGAGGGATATATACAATGAGCAGTTCTTC.

J is TRBJ2-1 and V is TRBV28; a possible D gene is TRBD2 (5 bases). The CDR3 sequence is 14 residues long. V lost 8 bases and J 0 bases, leaving 11 bases between the germline ends. CDR1 is MDHEN, CDR2 SYDVKM, per germline. The CDR3 protein is CASGELVSYNEQFF. CDR3 DNA sequence: TGTGCCAGCGGGGAGTTAGTCTCCTACAATGAGCAGTTCTTC.

This clone appeared a single time. This chain links TRBV11-2 with TRBJ1-1, with D perhaps TRBD1 (5 bases). The ends were cut back, 8 bases at V and 1 base at J, with 14 bases in the middle. There are 14 residues in the CDR3. Germline V CDR1 and CDR2: SGHAT, FQNNGV. CDR3 amino acids: CASSPGGQNTEAFF. CDR3 nucleotides: TGTGCCAGCTCACCTGGGGGTCAGAACACTGAAGCTTTCTTT.

On this clone itself: Other DNA sequences in the sample encode the same CDR3. The DNA for the CDR3 is TGTGCCAGCAGTTACGGCGGGAGTTCCTACAATGAGCAGTTCTTC. Its protein is CASSYGGSSYNEQFF. The chain has TRBV6-5 and TRBJ2-1, with 7 positions matching TRBD2. J gave up 1 base and V 2 bases, and 2 bases lay outside the gene matches. Per germline, CDR1 MNHEY and CDR2 SVGAGI. The CDR3 has 15 amino acids.

J is TRBJ1-2 and V is TRBV11-1; possibly TRBD1 for D (6 bases). The CDR3 runs 13 residues. CDR1 and CDR2 (germline): SGHAT, FQDESV (reference sequence). V shed 2 bases and J shed 7 bases, with 11 bases lying between them. This CDR3 reads CASSLRGAPGYTF. The CDR3 DNA is TGTGCCAGCAGCTTAAGGGGGGCCCCTGGCTACACCTTC.

The rearrangement links TRBV7-9 to TRBJ1-1; D is perhaps TRBD1 (6 bases). Between the trimmed V and J ends, which lost 6 bases and 5 bases, there was a span of 16 bases. Germline V gene lookup returns CDR1 SEHNR and CDR2 FQNEAQ (reference sequence). This CDR3 has 14 amino acids. The DNA for the CDR3 is TGTGCCAGCAGTCCAAATCAGGGGAGGACTGAAGCTTTCTTT. Translation: CASSPNQGRTEAFF.

The rearrangement uses TRBV6-1 and TRBJ2-1, with D possibly being TRBD2 (6 bases). This CDR3 is 15 amino acids long. The V and J ends lost 4 bases and 0 bases respectively, with 10 bases between them. Germline V gene data show CDR1 as MNHNS and CDR2 as SASEGT. The CDR3 DNA is TGTGCCAGCAGTGTAAGGACTAACTCCTACAATGAGCAGTTCTTC. Protein sequence: CASSVRTNSYNEQFF.